This T cell receptor beta chain appears in the sequencing data of a study of Ad26.COV2.S vaccination and SARS-CoV-2 variants (dated by TCRdb to the early 2020s). General notes on the study: Vaccine-arm donors came from COV1001, a multicentre, randomized, double-blind, placebo-controlled phase I-IIa trial of Ad26.COV2.S in healthy adults. TCRbeta repertoire sequencing served as the tool for gauging how specific and how broad the SARS-CoV-2-reactive T cell receptors were following Ad26.COV2.S vaccination. Ad26.COV2.S was administered intramuscularly at 5 x 10^10 or 1 x 10^11 viral particles, either as a single shot or as two shots given 56 days apart. A total of about 30 samples were included in the TCR-sequenced set, comprising approximately 20 Ad26.COV2.S vaccine recipients, 5 placebo recipients and 8 SARS-CoV-2 convalescent individuals. Participants in the trial were split at random into five groups of five each, receiving low-dose or high-dose Ad26.COV2.S once or twice, or else placebo on both occasions. Throughout the experiments and outcome assessment, investigators stayed blinded to trial group allocation.

What the study reported, not specific to this receptor: The authors noted that total T cell responses may have been underestimated by the TCR breadth and depth analyses. The study was not powered to compare responses between vaccine doses or regimens. Higher spike-specific TCR breadth was observed in Ad26.COV2.S recipients than in placebo recipients (P = 0.0014). After vaccination, substantial breadth of spike-specific CD8+ and CD4+ T cell responses was reported. Non-spike TCR breadth was comparable between vaccine and placebo recipients, consistent with the vaccine containing only spike.

The immunoSEQ Assay was used to sequence TCRbeta CDR3 regions. After extraction, genomic DNA underwent amplification by bias-controlled multiplex PCR, followed by high-throughput sequencing. The source study handled its data this way. To quantify the absolute abundance of every unique TCRbeta CDR3 region, sequences were collapsed and filtered. T cell fraction was estimated by normalization of TCRbeta template counts to usable DNA, with usable DNA being measured through amplification of reference genes present in all nucleated cells. Repertoire TCRs were annotated as SARS-CoV-2-specific when V gene, CDR3 amino acid sequence and J gene were exactly matched to a known reactive TCR set. The reference SARS-CoV-2 TCR set came from MIRA and was filtered for enrichment in COVID-19-positive ImmuneCODE repertoires, removing public or cross-reactive TCRs. Drawing on the MIRA antigens, annotated TCRs were analysed further at the level of specific ORF or position within ORF. Depth was the summed frequency of annotated unique rearrangements, while breadth was defined as annotated unique rearrangements over total unique productive rearrangements. TCR breadth was compared between groups using two-sided Wilcoxon rank-sum tests. The immuneACCESS repertoire file appears here via TCRdb, limited to in-frame rearrangements. These files lack a portion of the clones; in checked studies, under half of the deficit traces to unresolved V genes, and the cause of the others is not known. V, J and clone size are taken as reported in that table, and D and trimming were inferred from the DNA itself. Present in this sample are about 400,000 clones, 75% to 90% of which were seen just once. 1.5% to 2% of the sample goes to the ten largest clones.

This clone was found a few times. The target of this receptor is not known. A junction boundary mismatches the germline segment, possibly from a read error. The treatment or condition label here, explained by the study, means: some 20 received Ad26.COV2.S at low or high dose, single or two shots; about five received placebo; per-sample allocation not given. For vaccine and placebo recipients, the sequenced repertoires came from samples collected on day 63 after the first injection. In Cohort 1b, about 27 adults aged 18-55 years were enrolled at a single site in Boston, USA, between 29 July and 7 August 2020. Ad26.COV2.S was a replication-incompetent adenovirus type 26 vector that expressed a prefusion-stabilized SARS-CoV-2 spike protein derived from the original Wuhan strain. This receptor was identified in a person aged 18 to 65 who received the Ad26.COV2.S COVID-19 vaccine or a placebo. Sequenced material: peripheral blood, taken in a trial of Ad26.COV2.S vaccine versus placebo.

DNA sequence: TGTGCTAGCAGTCCTGGGAGGGTGTTTAACACCGGGGAGCTGTTTTTT. Its coded protein is CASSPGRVFNTGELFF. This chain joins TRBV7-7 to TRBJ2-2, and 7 junctional nucleotides match TRBD2. The CDR3 runs 16 amino acids, cysteine and phenylalanine included. Only the CDR3 region is kept as DNA, spanning 48 bases read in frame from base 1. Reading the germline V gene (reference sequence) gives CDR1 SSHAT and CDR2 FNYEAQ.